The 32 T cell receptor beta chains listed next were all sequenced from one sample in a study of early T cells in non-severe SARS-CoV-2 infection. One entry per CDR3 protein, called by TCRdb with MiXCR from the 5' RACE reads. The repertoire holds just under 90,000 distinct CDR3 sequences, with approximately 15% as singletons. Sequencing was done on a sample of whole blood. The receptors were gathered from an adult who was a healthcare worker with PCR-confirmed SARS-CoV-2 infection or an uninfected control (not recorded which).

The chain is built from TRBV29-1 and TRBJ2-7, with D possibly TRBD2 on 6 matching bases. Germline values: CDR1 SQVTM, CDR2 ANQGSEA. This CDR3 region has 13 residues. Trimming cost V 3 bases and J 3 bases, with 12 bases left between them. The CDR3 coding sequence is TGCAGCGTTGACGGCGGGATAAACTACGAGCAGTACTTC. Residues: CSVDGGINYEQYF.

This rearrangement joins TRBV5-5 to TRBJ1-4; tentative D call: TRBD1 (5 bases). Looked up from germline, CDR1 is SGHKS and CDR2 is YYEKEE (reference sequence). V lost 6 bases, J lost 7 bases, and 19 bases lay in between. There are 15 residues in the CDR3. Here the CDR3 DNA reads TGTGCCAGCACTCCGCGTGGCCAGGGAGGTGAAAAACTGTTTTTT. Translated: CASTPRGQGGEKLFF.

V is TRBV9 and J is TRBJ2-5; either TRBD1 or TRBD2 may fit D (6 bases each). CDR3 length: 15 amino acids. The V end was cut by 6 bases, the J end by 2 bases, with 17 bases between. Germline loops: CDR1 SGDLS, CDR2 YYNGEE. The CDR3 DNA follows: TGTGCCAGCACCAAAGAGGGGGGATCTCAAGAGACCCAGTACTTC. Translating gives CASTKEGGSQETQYF.

This chain connects TRBV9 to TRBJ1-6; D unclear. The CDR3 sequence is 14 residues long. Germline-derived CDR1 and CDR2 are SGDLS and YYNGEE. V shed 3 bases and J shed 0 bases, with 4 bases lying between them. The DNA of the CDR3 is TGTGCCAGCAGCGCCAGCTCCTATAATTCACCCCTCCACTTT. Translated: CASSASSYNSPLHF.

This clonotype was picked up a small number of times. The chain is built from TRBV19 and TRBJ2-7; TRBD2 might be the D (6 bases). Germline V gene lookup returns CDR1 LNHDA and CDR2 SQIVND (reference sequence). The CDR3 consists of 15 residues. Trimming took 0 bases from V and 2 from J, leaving 11 bases between them. CDR3 nucleotide sequence: TGTGCCAGTAGTATAGAGGGCGGGATGACCTACGAGCAGTACTTC. Protein product: CASSIEGGMTYEQYF.

The J gene is TRBJ1-4, the V gene TRBV7-2, with 7 bases aligning to TRBD1. Unmatched junction bases numbered 8, after V lost 5 bases and J lost 8 bases. Germline-derived CDR1 and CDR2 are SGHTA and FQGNSA. This CDR3 is built from 14 residues. For the CDR3, the DNA is TGTGCCAGCAGCCCAGGGACAGTTGGAGAAAAACTGTTTTTT. Protein product: CASSPGTVGEKLFF.

The chain couples TRBV12-3 or TRBV12-4 to TRBJ2-7; 8 bases align to TRBD2. The CDR3 runs 11 residues. After removal of 11 bases from V and 4 bases from J, the junction contained 4 bases not matched to a gene. CDR3 DNA: TGTGCCTCGGGGGGGCTGTACGAGCAGTACTTC. This translates into CASGGLYEQYF.

Only a few counts were recorded for this clonotype. V gene TRBV29-1 combines with J gene TRBJ1-3; a weak D match, TRBD1 (6 bases). Germline assignment: CDR1 SQVTM and CDR2 ANQGSEA. The V end was cut by 2 bases, the J end by 2 bases, with 10 bases between. This CDR3 comprises 14 residues. CDR3 sequence: CSVEPAGAGNTIYF. The CDR3 bases are TGCAGCGTTGAACCCGCAGGGGCTGGAAACACCATATATTTT.

The chain couples TRBV19 to TRBJ1-1, with D unresolved. The CDR3 runs 16 residues. Trimming stripped 6 bases from V and 5 bases from J, with 22 bases between. Germline CDR1 and CDR2: LNHDA and SQIVND (reference sequence). The CDR3 loop is CASSTSLVAGRTEAFF. CDR3 bases: TGTGCCAGTAGCACCTCCCTCGTGGCCGGGAGGACTGAAGCTTTCTTT.

The chain links TRBV7-3 to TRBJ2-5; D may correspond to TRBD1 or TRBD2 (5 bases each). From germline, CDR1 is SGHTA and CDR2 FQGTGA. CDR3 length: 14 amino acids. V was clipped by 5 bases and J by 1 base, with 11 bases between them. The DNA for the CDR3 is TGTGCCAGCAGCAAGAGGGGCGGCCAAGAGACCCAGTACTTC. Residues: CASSKRGGQETQYF.

For the CDR3, the DNA is TGTGCCAGCAGCTGGGGACTAGCGGGATTCACAGATACGCAGTATTTT. Translation gives CASSWGLAGFTDTQYF. The genes are TRBV13 and TRBJ2-3, with 13 bases fitting TRBD2. V gave up 4 bases and J gave up 2 bases; unmatched junction bases: 3. Germline V gene data show CDR1 as PRHDT and CDR2 as FYEKMQ (reference sequence). This CDR3 region has 16 residues. Together with reference TRBV13 and TRBJ2-3, the CDR3 gives the full variable domain: AAGVIQSPRHLIKEKRETATLKCYPIPRHDTVYWYQQGPGQDPQFLISFYEKMQSDKGSIPDRFSAQQFSDYHSELNMSSLELGDSALYFCASSWGLAGFTDTQYFGPGTRLTVL.

A few counts support this clonotype. This chain links TRBV28 with TRBJ2-7, with 9 positions matching TRBD2. CDR3 length: 17 amino acids. Trimming removed 7 bases from V and 3 bases from J; junction bases left unmatched: 16. CDR1 is MDHEN and CDR2 is SYDVKM in the germline V gene. Here the CDR3 DNA reads TGTGCCAGCACCCCGGAGGGGCGGGAGGGCCCCAACTACGAGCAGTACTTC. This gives the protein CASTPEGREGPNYEQYF.

This clonotype occurred a few times. This chain links TRBV6-1 with TRBJ1-1; 8 nucleotides agree with TRBD1. The V gene's germline CDR1 is MNHNS and CDR2 SASEGT. The CDR3 loop spans 15 amino acids. With 0 bases clipped from V and 4 bases from J, the junction kept 4 bases outside the gene matches. The CDR3 is CASSEALTGGTEAFF. CDR3 sequence (DNA): TGTGCCAGCAGTGAAGCGCTTACAGGGGGCACTGAAGCTTTCTTT.

In this sample, this clonotype turned up a few times. This chain joins TRBV11-2 and TRBJ2-7, with TRBD1 matching over 7 bases. The CDR3 is made up of 13 amino acids. The V gene end was trimmed by 7 bases and the J gene end by 6 bases; junction bases not matched to a gene: 9. Germline V gene data show CDR1 as SGHAT and CDR2 as FQNNGV. CDR3: CASTPDRIREQYF. The CDR3 bases are TGTGCCAGCACCCCGGACAGGATCCGCGAGCAGTACTTC.

This clonotype was recorded only once. The CDR3 sequence is CSAGAGTSDYNEQFF. CDR3 DNA: TGCAGTGCTGGGGCCGGGACTAGCGATTACAATGAGCAGTTCTTC. The chain joins TRBV20-1 to TRBJ2-1; 10 nucleotides line up with TRBD2. Germline loops: CDR1 DFQATT, CDR2 SNEGSKA (reference sequence). With 5 bases clipped from V and 4 bases from J, the junction kept 8 bases outside the gene matches. The CDR3 has 15 amino acids.

This clonotype showed up just a few times. The rearrangement joins TRBV5-1 to TRBJ2-7; 8 bases map to TRBD2. Germline V gives CDR1 SGHRS, CDR2 YFSETQ. J was trimmed by 5 bases and V by 3 bases; bases with no gene match: 16. The CDR3 consists of 17 residues. The CDR3 sequence: CASSSAQLAAGTHEQYF. The CDR3 nucleotides read TGCGCCAGCAGCTCGGCTCAACTAGCGGCGGGGACCCACGAGCAGTACTTC.

This clonotype was seen at least ten times. V is TRBV28 and J is TRBJ2-5, with no clear D. The CDR3 consists of 14 residues. Trimming shortened V by 6 bases and J by 3 bases, and 14 bases separated the two germline ends. Germline-derived CDR1 and CDR2 are MDHEN and SYDVKM. The CDR3 region is CASREVINEETQYF. The CDR3 DNA follows: TGTGCCAGCAGAGAAGTAATAAACGAAGAGACCCAGTACTTC.

V is TRBV9 and J is TRBJ2-7, with D unresolved. The CDR3 runs 16 residues. V was clipped by 3 bases and J by 2 bases, with 18 bases between them. Per the germline V gene, CDR1 is SGDLS and CDR2 is YYNGEE. The chain's CDR3 is CASSASRKTVPYEQYF. DNA for the CDR3: TGTGCCAGCAGCGCATCGCGTAAGACGGTTCCCTACGAGCAGTACTTC.

This clonotype has more than one count but fewer than ten. The rearrangement joins TRBV4-1 to TRBJ2-5; D not certain. V dropped 0 bases and J dropped 5 bases, with 13 bases sitting between them. CDR3 length equals 15 residues. Germline loops: CDR1 MGHRA, CDR2 YSYEKL. Written as DNA, the CDR3 is TGCGCCAGCAGCCAAGAGGGTCTAAGGCCCGAGACCCAGTACTTC. Amino acids: CASSQEGLRPETQYF.

This clonotype was seen a few times. The V and J genes are TRBV6-6 and TRBJ2-7; 7 bases are a match to TRBD1. The CDR3 covers 15 residues. The V gene's germline CDR1 is MNHNY and CDR2 SVGAGI (reference sequence). With V trimmed by 7 bases and J by 0 bases, 9 bases remained unmatched. The CDR3 protein is CASKNRDSNSYEQYF. For the CDR3, the DNA is TGTGCCAGCAAAAACCGGGACAGCAACTCCTACGAGCAGTACTTC.

CDR3 in amino acids: CASSPRQGPSSYNEQFF. CDR3 nucleotide sequence: TGTGCCAGCAGCCCACGACAGGGCCCGAGCTCCTACAATGAGCAGTTCTTC. The V gene is TRBV9, the J gene TRBJ2-1; 7 bases agree with TRBD1. This CDR3 has 17 residues. V dropped 4 bases and J dropped 0; count of bases not matched to a gene: 10. From germline, CDR1 is SGDLS and CDR2 YYNGEE.

This clonotype was detected only a few times. V usage is TRBV5-1 and J usage is TRBJ2-2; tentatively, D is TRBD2 (6 bases). The CDR3 is made up of 15 amino acids. Germline V gene sequence: CDR1 SGHRS, CDR2 YFSETQ. Trimming removed 4 bases from V and 5 bases from J, with 15 bases in between. CDR3 loop: CASSPLAGPTGELFF. CDR3 DNA: TGCGCCAGCAGCCCTCTGGCGGGACCGACCGGGGAGCTGTTTTTT.

This clonotype showed up just a few times. V gene TRBV3-1 combines with J gene TRBJ1-6; TRBD1 is a possible D gene (6 bases). V lost 1 base, J lost 6 bases, and 10 bases lay in between. Germline V lookup: CDR1 LGHDT, CDR2 YNNKEL (reference sequence). This CDR3 comprises 15 residues. The DNA of the CDR3 is TGTGCCAGCAGCCAAGGGACAGCAGCTAATTCACCCCTCCACTTT. Translation: CASSQGTAANSPLHF. The full variable domain, in which reference TRBV3-1 and TRBJ1-6 provide the parts outside the CDR3, is DTAVSQTPKYLVTQMGNDKSIKCEQNLGHDTMYWYKQDSKKFLKIMFSYNNKELIINETVPNRFSPKSPDKAHLNLHINSLELGDSAVYFCASSQGTAANSPLHFGNGTRLTVT.

CDR3 amino acids: CASRMNTEAFF. CDR3 DNA: TGTGCCAGCCGAATGAACACTGAAGCTTTCTTT. The chain employs TRBV28 and TRBJ1-1, with unresolved D. V lost 8 bases and J 0 bases, leaving 4 bases between the germline ends. The CDR3 sequence is 11 residues long. CDR1 and CDR2 (germline): MDHEN, SYDVKM.

The genes are TRBV6-1 and TRBJ2-7; D is undetermined. The V and J ends lost 5 bases and 6 bases respectively, with 11 bases between them. Germline V lookup: CDR1 MNHNS, CDR2 SASEGT. The CDR3 spans 12 residues. Written as DNA, the CDR3 is TGTGCCAGCAGTCCGGAGAGTGGCGAGCAGTACTTC. It yields the protein CASSPESGEQYF.

This clonotype has only a few counts. The rearrangement joins TRBV29-1 to TRBJ2-7, with D possibly TRBD1 on 6 matching bases. Germline V gene data show CDR1 as SQVTM and CDR2 as ANQGSEA. Trimming left V 4 bases short and J 2 bases short, with 15 bases between. This CDR3 contains 14 residues. The CDR3 sequence: CSVAGTGRTYEQYF. The CDR3 region has the DNA TGCAGCGTTGCCGGCACAGGGCGAACCTACGAGCAGTACTTC.

This clonotype was recorded many times. The chain links TRBV19 to TRBJ1-5; TRBD1 agrees at 7 bases. Trimming removed 3 bases from V and 0 bases from J; junction bases left unmatched: 2. Germline V lookup: CDR1 LNHDA, CDR2 SQIVND (reference sequence). This CDR3 is 15 amino acids long. The CDR3 region has the DNA TGTGCCAGTAGTATTTGGGACAGTAGCAATCAGCCCCAGCATTTT. Translating gives CASSIWDSSNQPQHF.

This chain connects TRBV6-5 to TRBJ2-2; TRBD1 matches at 8 bases. The J segment lost 3 bases and the V segment lost 6 bases, leaving 6 bases of the junction unmatched. Germline values: CDR1 MNHEY, CDR2 SVGAGI. This CDR3 is built from 15 residues. The CDR3 DNA reads TGTGCCAGCAGAGTTGACAGGGGTTACACCGGGGAGCTGTTTTTT. Amino acids: CASRVDRGYTGELFF.

The chain uses TRBV12-3 or TRBV12-4 and TRBJ2-2; 10 bases agree with TRBD1. The CDR3 has 18 amino acids. Trimming removed 5 bases from V and 2 bases from J; junction bases left unmatched: 11. The DNA for the CDR3 is TGTGCCAGCAGTCCCAACGACAGGGGGCGGGTAAACACCGGGGAGCTGTTTTTT. Translating gives CASSPNDRGRVNTGELFF.

This clonotype was counted at least ten times. J is TRBJ1-1 and V is TRBV7-8, with D possibly matching TRBD1 (5 bases). The ends were cut back, 0 bases at V and 4 bases at J, with 12 bases in the middle. Per germline, CDR1 SGHVS and CDR2 FQNEAQ. The length of the CDR3 is 15 residues. The CDR3 DNA reads as TGTGCCAGCAGCTTAGCTGACAGCGGAAGCACTGAAGCTTTCTTT. It encodes CASSLADSGSTEAFF. Filled out from reference TRBV7-8 and TRBJ1-1, the complete variable domain reads GAGVSQSPRYKVAKRGQDVALRCDPISGHVSLFWYQQALGQGPEFLTYFQNEAQLDKSGLPSDRFFAERPEGSVSTLKIQRTQQEDSAVYLCASSLADSGSTEAFFGQGTRLTVV.

This sequence joins TRBV29-1 and TRBJ1-5; 8 nucleotides line up with TRBD1. From germline, CDR1 is SQVTM and CDR2 ANQGSEA. J was trimmed by 7 bases and V by 7 bases; bases with no gene match: 9. This CDR3 has 13 amino acids. In DNA form, the CDR3 reads TGCAGCGGAGCTACAGGGGGAGGACAGCCCCAGCATTTT. Translating it yields CSGATGGGQPQHF.

The chain combines TRBV29-1 with TRBJ1-1, with D unclear. The CDR3 sequence is 12 residues long. V was cut by 1 base and J by 4 bases, with 7 bases left in between. Germline V gene sequence: CDR1 SQVTM, CDR2 ANQGSEA. DNA for the CDR3: TGCAGCGTTGAAGTTAAGGGCACTGAAGCTTTCTTT. This codes for CSVEVKGTEAFF.